The present TCR beta chain was sequenced within a study of T cells after posttransplantation cyclophosphamide. Study results and limitations: TRB overlap between skin or GI tissue T cells and blood was limited. TRB clonality was highly associated with recipient CMV seropositivity and reactivation.

TCRdb keeps only in-frame clones here, not all; method: immunoSEQ multiplex PCR. This repertoire holds approximately 27,000 clones, and none appear only once. V trimming: 4 bases; J trimming: 2 bases; junction bases outside the gene matches: 6. Per the germline V gene, CDR1 is SGHRS and CDR2 is YFSETQ. The CDR3 contains 15 residues. This clone was seen repeatedly, ten times or more. Its matching antigen is unknown. The V and J genes are TRBV5-1 and TRBJ2-3; 8 bases line up with TRBD1. Sequencing was carried out using PBMCs. The TCR comes from a man aged 50-59 years in good health, CMV-negative, and a related stem cell transplant donor. The CDR3 DNA reads as TGCGCCAGCAGCCCCGGACAGGGTTTCACAGATACGCAGTATTTT. It is translated as CASSPGQGFTDTQYF.